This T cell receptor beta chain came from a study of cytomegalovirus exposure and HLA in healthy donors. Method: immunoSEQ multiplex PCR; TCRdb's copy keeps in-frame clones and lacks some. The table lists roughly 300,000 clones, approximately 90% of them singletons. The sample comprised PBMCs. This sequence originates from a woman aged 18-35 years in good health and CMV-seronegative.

The chain's CDR3 is CASSSTGGVAYNEQFF. CDR3 DNA: TGTGCCAGCAGCTCAACAGGGGGCGTCGCCTACAATGAGCAGTTCTTC. This sequence joins TRBV7-6 and TRBJ2-1; 9 bases map to TRBD1. Per germline, CDR1 SGHVS and CDR2 FNYEAQ. The CDR3 sequence is 16 residues long. The junction had 6 bases not matched to a gene; V was cut back by 4 bases and J by 2 bases.